This T cell receptor beta chain is from a study of cytomegalovirus exposure and HLA in healthy donors. A word on this clone: Its antigen is unidentified.

V lost 8 bases, J lost 6 bases, and 13 bases lay in between. Germline-derived CDR1 and CDR2 are SGHAT and FQNNGV. This CDR3 has 12 amino acids. Findings and caveats of the study: In vitro work confirmed that a few CMV-associated chains recognize CMV antigens. Rare TCR sequences predominated, though certain public TCRs were found in many donors.

The assay was immunoSEQ multiplex PCR, and TCRdb's table has in-frame clones only and misses some. The sample records about 110,000 clones, 70% to 85% being singletons. The donors were part of the validation cohort, which consisted of under 150 subjects and was separate from the first cohort of around 620 subjects. This receptor was obtained from a woman aged 18 to 35 in good health and CMV-seronegative. The chain combines TRBV11-2 with TRBJ1-1, with a tentative D call TRBD1 (5 bases). The specimen was PBMCs. CDR3 bases: TGTGCCAGCGGGGGGGAAGCCGCTGAAGCTTTCTTT. As protein: CASGGEAAEAFF.